A single sample is the source of the 20 T cell receptor beta chains below, sequenced in a study of cytomegalovirus exposure and HLA in healthy donors. Data came from immunoSEQ multiplex PCR; TCRdb stores just in-frame clones and leaves some out. In the table there are 55,000 to 70,000 clones, approximately 90% of which are singletons. Source material: PBMCs. All receptors come from a woman aged 18-29 years in good health and CMV-seronegative.

The chain employs TRBV10-3 and TRBJ1-2; D is ambiguous. Germline-derived CDR1 and CDR2 are ENHRY and SYGVKD. Trimming pared 0 bases from V and 3 bases from J, leaving 8 bases between. The CDR3 loop spans 14 amino acids. In DNA, the CDR3 is TGTGCCATCAGTGAGTCGTGGAGTGACTATGGCTACACCTTC. It translates to CAISESWSDYGYTF.

The chain links TRBV5-1 to TRBJ2-7; 9 positions agree with TRBD1. The CDR3 contains 15 residues. The ends lost 4 bases at V and 2 bases at J; junction bases unmatched: 7. From germline, CDR1 is SGHRS and CDR2 YFSETQ. The CDR3 DNA is TGCGCCAGCAGCCCCGGGACAGGGCGAACCTACGAGCAGTACTTC. Its translation is CASSPGTGRTYEQYF.

This chain links TRBV7-8 with TRBJ1-5, with no clear D. The CDR3 covers 13 residues. CDR1 SGHVS and CDR2 FQNEAQ come from the germline V gene. The germline V and J ends were trimmed by 5 bases and 9 bases, with 14 bases remaining between them. DNA for the CDR3: TGTGCCAGCAGCCCTCCGGGATCATGGCCCCAGCATTTT. Amino acid sequence: CASSPPGSWPQHF.

The chain is built from TRBV4-2 and TRBJ2-7; D may be TRBD2 (7 bases). V was trimmed by 3 bases and J by 7 bases, leaving 28 bases between them. The CDR3 runs to 18 residues. CDR1 LGHNA and CDR2 YNFKEQ come from the germline V gene. The CDR3 nucleotides read TGTGCCAGCAGCCAGAGGGGGGGTGGGGGACCCAATCTTATGGAGCAGTACTTC. Amino acids: CASSQRGGGGPNLMEQYF.

V usage is TRBV5-5 and J usage is TRBJ1-5; 9 positions match TRBD1. Germline V gene lookup returns CDR1 SGHKS and CDR2 YYEKEE (reference sequence). Trimming removed 0 bases from V and 5 bases from J; junction bases left unmatched: 3. This CDR3 comprises 15 residues. This CDR3 reads CASSLGGQGHQPQHF. Here the CDR3 DNA reads TGTGCCAGCAGCTTGGGGGGACAGGGACATCAGCCCCAGCATTTT.

The chain uses TRBV5-6 and TRBJ2-1, with 12 bases aligning to TRBD2. CDR1 is SGHDT, CDR2 YYEEEE, per germline. After removal of 4 bases from V and 1 base from J, the junction contained 9 bases not matched to a gene. The CDR3 is made up of 18 amino acids. The CDR3 nucleotides are TGTGCCAGCAGCGGAGGACTAGCGGGATTCAGGTCCTACAATGAGCAGTTCTTC. It encodes CASSGGLAGFRSYNEQFF.

The chain carries TRBV21-1 and TRBJ1-5; the D call of TRBD1 is as the table states it, not checked on the DNA. TRBV21-1 is a listed pseudogene. This CDR3 contains 15 residues. The CDR3 bases are TGTGCCAGCAGCATCAGACAACGTGGCAATCAGCCCCAGCATTTT. Its translation is CASSIRQRGNQPQHF.

The gene calls are TRBV9 and TRBJ1-1; no definite D call. Per germline, CDR1 SGDLS and CDR2 YYNGEE. The CDR3 loop spans 15 amino acids. Trimming cost V 0 bases and J 7 bases, with 16 bases left between them. The CDR3 protein is CASSVGEKYPLEAFF. The CDR3 DNA follows: TGTGCCAGCAGCGTAGGGGAGAAATACCCCCTTGAAGCTTTCTTT.

The rearrangement joins TRBV5-4 to TRBJ2-5; TRBD1 might be the D (6 bases). The ends were cut back, 5 bases at V and 4 bases at J, with 15 bases in the middle. The germline V gene has CDR1 SGHNT and CDR2 YYREEE (reference sequence). This CDR3 is 14 amino acids long. Here the CDR3 DNA reads TGTGCCAGCAGTCATGACAGGAGAGGAGAGACCCAGTACTTC. It is translated as CASSHDRRGETQYF.

This sequence joins TRBV4-3 and TRBJ1-4, with 7 bases identical to TRBD1. This CDR3 region has 16 residues. The V and J ends lost 0 bases and 8 bases, in that order; junction bases with no gene match: 9. The germline CDR1 and CDR2 sequences are LGHNA and YSLEER. The CDR3 DNA reads as TGCGCCAGCAGCCAAGACAGGGGGGCAGGCAGGGAAAAACTGTTTTTT. Its translation is CASSQDRGAGREKLFF.

This clone has just one count. The same CDR3 is also encoded by other DNA sequences in this sample. The genes are TRBV7-3 and TRBJ2-3, with 8 nucleotides matching TRBD2. The CDR3 sequence is 14 residues long. Trimming removed 2 bases from V and 3 bases from J; junction bases left unmatched: 1. Germline CDR1 reads SGHTA; CDR2 reads FQGTGA. CDR3 in amino acids: CASSLAGGTDTQYF. CDR3 nucleotide sequence: TGTGCCAGCAGCTTAGCGGGGGGAACAGATACGCAGTATTTT.

J is TRBJ1-5 and V is TRBV4-3, with 11 bases lining up with TRBD1. The CDR3 is 14 amino acids. V shed 4 bases and J 7 bases; nucleotides not matched to a gene: 3. Germline CDR1 is LGHNA and CDR2 is YSLEER. CDR3 nucleotide sequence: TGCGCCAGCAGCCCCCGGACAGGGGGCCAGCCCCAGCATTTT. This sequence encodes CASSPRTGGQPQHF.

The V gene is TRBV5-1, the J gene TRBJ1-1; D might be TRBD1 (5 bases). The V gene's germline CDR1 is SGHRS and CDR2 YFSETQ. The CDR3 has 13 residues. Trimming took off 7 bases at V and 5 bases at J, with 15 bases between the two ends. In nucleotides, the CDR3 is TGCGCCAGCGGCGGGACGGACGGGACTGAAGCTTTCTTT. It encodes CASGGTDGTEAFF.

The count of this clone is one. V gene TRBV27 combines with J gene TRBJ1-4; maybe TRBD1 (6 bases). This CDR3 comprises 15 residues. CDR1 and CDR2 (germline): MNHEY, SMNVEV (reference sequence). V was clipped by 6 bases and J by 0 bases, with 11 bases between them. CDR3: CASRARGTTNEKLFF. CDR3 DNA: TGTGCCAGCAGGGCCAGGGGTACAACTAATGAAAAACTGTTTTTT.

The V call is TRBV5-1, the J call TRBJ1-6, with TRBD1 matching 11 bases. Unmatched junction bases numbered 11, after V lost 8 bases and J lost 13 bases. Germline V lookup: CDR1 SGHRS, CDR2 YFSETQ. This CDR3 spans 14 amino acids. The CDR3 spells CASQPGQGVDPLHF. CDR3 sequence (DNA): TGCGCCAGTCAACCGGGACAGGGGGTGGATCCCCTCCACTTT.

This rearrangement joins TRBV21-1 to TRBJ1-1; TRBD1 is the table's D call, not checked against the DNA. TRBV21-1 is a pseudogene locus. The CDR3 is 16 amino acids. CDR3 sequence (DNA): TGTGCCAGCAGCAAAAATCTTACAGGGCCGAACACTGAAGCTTTCTTT. Residues: CASSKNLTGPNTEAFF.

This chain connects TRBV2 to TRBJ2-3, with D tentatively TRBD1 (6 bases). CDR1 and CDR2 (germline): SNHLY, FYNNEI. Trimming cost V 5 bases and J 5 bases, with 8 bases left between them. This CDR3 comprises 12 residues. The CDR3 loop reads CASSTGLDTQYF. CDR3 nucleotides: TGTGCCAGCAGTACAGGGTTAGATACGCAGTATTTT.

V gene TRBV18 combines with J gene TRBJ2-3; 7 bases fit TRBD2. CDR3 length: 17 amino acids. V was pared by 2 bases and J by 4 bases, with 12 bases of the junction left unmatched. Looked up from germline, CDR1 is KGHSH and CDR2 is LQKENI. CDR3: CASSPFTGGGRADTQYF. Written as DNA, the CDR3 is TGTGCCAGCTCACCATTTACCGGCGGGGGTCGCGCAGATACGCAGTATTTT.

CDR3 sequence reads: CASSLRFGVGYTF. In nucleotides, the CDR3 is TGTGCCAGCAGCTTAAGGTTCGGGGTTGGCTACACCTTC. The rearrangement links TRBV7-2 to TRBJ1-2; D ambiguous. Trimming shortened V by 2 bases and J by 7 bases, and 11 bases separated the two germline ends. The CDR3 length is 13 residues. Germline V CDR1 and CDR2: SGHTA, FQGNSA. Drawing the rest from reference TRBV7-2 and TRBJ1-2, the complete variable domain is GAGVSQSPSNKVTEKGKDVELRCDPISGHTALYWYRQSLGQGLEFLIYFQGNSAPDKSGLPSDRFSAERTGGSVSTLTIQRTQQEDSAVYLCASSLRFGVGYTFGSGTRLTVV.

The V call is TRBV19, the J call TRBJ2-7; perhaps TRBD1 as D (6 bases). The CDR3 totals 14 residues. The V gene lost 6 bases and the J gene lost 5 bases, with 17 bases spanning the gap. The V gene's germline CDR1 is LNHDA and CDR2 SQIVND (reference sequence). The chain's CDR3 is CASSYETGSHEQYF. The CDR3 nucleotides read TGTGCCAGTAGCTATGAAACAGGGTCCCACGAGCAGTACTTC.